What follows are 30 T cell receptor beta chains derived from one specimen sequenced in a study of cytomegalovirus exposure and HLA in healthy donors. Amplification used 60 Vbeta primers and 13 Jbeta primers. Profiling relied on immunoSEQ multiplex PCR, and the TCRdb table lists in-frame clones only, not all of them. The table records about 190,000 clones, roughly four fifths of them present only once. The sample was PBMCs. Source of these receptors: a man aged 18 to 35 in good health and CMV-seronegative.

V is TRBV4-3 and J is TRBJ1-2; D is ambiguous. CDR1 and CDR2 (germline): LGHNA, YSLEER. V was shortened by 3 bases and J by 8 bases, with 19 bases between the two germline ends. CDR3 length: 15 residues. DNA for the CDR3: TGCGCCAGCAGCCACCCCGACCGGGGTCTAGAGGGCTACACCTTC. Its translation is CASSHPDRGLEGYTF.

This clone was seen only a few times. The chain carries TRBV2 and TRBJ1-5, with D maybe TRBD1 (5 bases). CDR1 is SNHLY, CDR2 FYNNEI, per germline. This CDR3 region has 18 residues. The ends were cut back, 2 bases at V and 5 bases at J, with 22 bases in the middle. The CDR3 protein is CASSELWGDSTLDQPQHF. The CDR3 bases are TGTGCCAGCAGTGAATTGTGGGGTGACAGTACTTTAGATCAGCCCCAGCATTTT. The entire variable domain, with the rest obtained from reference TRBV2 and TRBJ1-5, is as follows: EPEVTQTPSHQVTQMGQEVILRCVPISNHLYFYWYRQILGQKVEFLVSFYNNEISEKSEIFDDQFSVERPDGSNFTLKIRSTKLEDSAMYFCASSELWGDSTLDQPQHFGDGTRLSIL.

J is TRBJ1-5 and V is TRBV6-5; D not resolved. Germline assignment: CDR1 MNHEY and CDR2 SVGAGI. Deletions cut 5 bases from V and 3 bases from J, with 14 bases between. The CDR3 is made up of 15 amino acids. The CDR3: CASSVTLETNQPQHF. The CDR3 DNA sequence: TGTGCCAGCAGTGTGACTCTGGAGACCAATCAGCCCCAGCATTTT.

This rearrangement joins TRBV5-4 to TRBJ2-5, with 8 positions matching TRBD2. The DNA matches TRBJ2-7 better at its end, which makes the J call doubtful. This CDR3 has 17 residues. Germline V gene sequence: CDR1 SGHNT, CDR2 YYREEE (reference sequence). This chain's CDR3 is CASSPPGSGLGLNEQYF. Here the CDR3 DNA reads TGTGCCAGCAGCCCCCCCGGGTCGGGACTAGGCTTAAACGAGCAGTACTTC.

This chain connects TRBV4-3 to TRBJ1-3; possible D gene TRBD1, 6 bases. CDR1 is LGHNA and CDR2 is YSLEER in the germline V gene. V shed 0 bases and J shed 2 bases, with 11 bases lying between them. This CDR3 contains 16 residues. The CDR3 DNA reads as TGCGCCAGCAGCCAAGAGGGGGGGCGAGCTGGAAACACCATATATTTT. Protein: CASSQEGGRAGNTIYF.

The V call is TRBV2, the J call TRBJ1-2; D is undetermined. This CDR3 contains 15 residues. V lost 2 bases, J lost 2 bases, and 12 bases lay in between. Germline values: CDR1 SNHLY, CDR2 FYNNEI. The CDR3 spells CASSESIQPNYGYTF. CDR3 DNA: TGTGCCAGCAGTGAATCAATACAGCCAAACTATGGCTACACCTTC. The entire variable domain, with the rest obtained from reference TRBV2 and TRBJ1-2, is as follows: EPEVTQTPSHQVTQMGQEVILRCVPISNHLYFYWYRQILGQKVEFLVSFYNNEISEKSEIFDDQFSVERPDGSNFTLKIRSTKLEDSAMYFCASSESIQPNYGYTFGSGTRLTVV.

This clone was picked up one time. The V and J genes are TRBV5-4 and TRBJ2-5; 10 nucleotides line up with TRBD2. The CDR3 runs to 16 residues. V shed 0 bases, J shed 5 bases, and the junction held 7 bases outside the gene matches. Germline V CDR1 and CDR2: SGHNT, YYREEE (reference sequence). The DNA of the CDR3 is TGTGCCAGCAGCTTGGTGTCTAGCGGGGGAACGGAGACCCAGTACTTC. It specifies CASSLVSSGGTETQYF.

The chain links TRBV30 to TRBJ2-7; 8 bases align to TRBD1. Germline CDR1 is GTSNPN and CDR2 is SVGIG (reference sequence). The CDR3 has 14 residues. V gave up 0 bases and J gave up 4 bases; unmatched junction bases: 5. CDR3 DNA sequence: TGTGCCTGGAGTGTAGGCCAGGGGGCGTACGAGCAGTACTTC. Translating gives CAWSVGQGAYEQYF. The full variable domain, with the rest looked up from reference TRBV30 and TRBJ2-7, is SQTIHQWPATLVQPVGSPLSLECTVEGTSNPNLYWYRQAAGRGLQLLFYSVGIGQISSEVPQNLSASRPQDRQFILSSKKLLLSDSGFYLCAWSVGQGAYEQYFGPGTRLTVT.

The gene calls are TRBV13 and TRBJ2-1, with TRBD2 identical over 11 bases. The CDR3 loop spans 13 amino acids. The V gene end was trimmed by 7 bases and the J gene end by 7 bases; junction bases not matched to a gene: 3. Germline values: CDR1 PRHDT, CDR2 FYEKMQ (reference sequence). The CDR3 DNA sequence: TGTGCCAGCAAGACTAGCGGGACGAATGAGCAGTTCTTC. The encoded protein is CASKTSGTNEQFF.

DNA for the CDR3: TGTGCCAGCAGCCCCGGGGGGGTCACAGATACGCAGTATTTT. Translated, it gives CASSPGGVTDTQYF. This chain uses TRBV4-2 with TRBJ2-3; TRBD2 matches 8 bases. The CDR3 totals 14 residues. Germline CDR1 is LGHNA and CDR2 is YNFKEQ. J gave up 2 bases and V 4 bases, and 2 bases lay outside the gene matches.

This chain joins TRBV14 and TRBJ1-2; D is uncertain. The CDR3 loop spans 13 amino acids. Germline V gene sequence: CDR1 SGHDN, CDR2 FVKESK. The V gene lost 0 bases and the J gene lost 4 bases, with 6 bases spanning the gap. The CDR3, as DNA: TGTGCCAGCAGCCAAGACGTTTTCTATGGCTACACCTTC. This sequence encodes CASSQDVFYGYTF.

A remark on this clone: The germline gene is not matched at one end of the junction; a read error may be the cause. This chain uses TRBV27 with TRBJ2-1; tentatively, D is TRBD1 (6 bases). The CDR3 is made up of 12 amino acids. Germline CDR1 reads MNHEY; CDR2 reads SMNVEV (reference sequence). This CDR3 reads CASGSDSYELVF. The CDR3 DNA reads TGTGCCAGCGGTTCGGACAGCTACGAGCTTGTCTTC.

This sequence joins TRBV5-6 and TRBJ1-2, with TRBD1 as a possible D gene (6 bases). The germline V gene encodes CDR1 SGHDT and CDR2 YYEEEE. This CDR3 has 14 residues. The V gene lost 4 bases and the J gene lost 3 bases, with 13 bases spanning the gap. The DNA for the CDR3 is TGTGCCAGCAGCGTACAGGGAGTGGACTATGGCTACACCTTC. Its translation is CASSVQGVDYGYTF.

V is TRBV30 and J is TRBJ1-1; D is undetermined. V was cut by 0 bases and J by 1 base, with 9 bases left in between. Germline CDR1 and CDR2: GTSNPN and SVGIG (reference sequence). CDR3 size: 14 residues. As DNA, the CDR3 is TGTGCCTGGAGTGTAGTCCGGGGGAACACTGAAGCTTTCTTT. This translates into CAWSVVRGNTEAFF.

This clone was seen more than once but under ten times. V is TRBV7-9 and J is TRBJ1-4, with 10 bases fitting TRBD1. The CDR3 totals 15 residues. The J segment lost 7 bases and the V segment lost 5 bases, leaving 7 bases of the junction unmatched. Germline loops: CDR1 SEHNR, CDR2 FQNEAQ (reference sequence). The CDR3 loop is CASSPGDRGIEKLFF. CDR3 bases: TGTGCCAGCAGCCCAGGGGACAGGGGAATTGAAAAACTGTTTTTT.

The chain recombines TRBV6-1 with TRBJ1-2; 8 positions match TRBD1. This CDR3 contains 16 residues. J gave up 7 bases and V 1 base, and 11 bases lay outside the gene matches. The V gene's germline CDR1 is MNHNS and CDR2 SASEGT. The CDR3 DNA reads as TGTGCCAGCAGTGAAGGACTGCCTCAGGGGGCGTTTGGCTACACCTTC. Encoded protein: CASSEGLPQGAFGYTF.

The chain combines TRBV5-4 with TRBJ1-4; 8 nucleotides align to TRBD1. V shed 4 bases, J shed 10 bases, and the junction held 6 bases outside the gene matches. From germline, CDR1 is SGHNT and CDR2 YYREEE (reference sequence). There are 13 residues in the CDR3. The CDR3 here is CASSLGQGGKLFF. The CDR3 bases are TGTGCCAGCAGCCTAGGACAGGGAGGAAAACTGTTTTTT.

This chain uses TRBV9 with TRBJ2-3; TRBD2 matches at 7 bases. This CDR3 comprises 15 residues. V lost 0 bases, J lost 6 bases, and 7 bases stayed unmatched. The germline CDR1 and CDR2 sequences are SGDLS and YYNGEE. In nucleotides, the CDR3 is TGTGCCAGCAGCGTAGCGGGAGGACTAACCGATACGCAGTATTTT. Protein sequence: CASSVAGGLTDTQYF.

The count of this clone is one. The chain is built from TRBV14 and TRBJ2-7; D gene ambiguous. The V gene lost 0 bases and the J gene lost 0 bases, with 6 bases spanning the gap. This CDR3 is built from 14 residues. Looked up from germline, CDR1 is SGHDN and CDR2 is FVKESK. The CDR3 region has the DNA TGTGCCAGCAGCCAAGAATTCAACTCCTACGAGCAGTACTTC. It codes for CASSQEFNSYEQYF.

This clone was seen a single time. The CDR3 DNA is TGTGCCAGTAGTACCCGGGTTGGAGGCCAGCCCCAGCATTTT. Protein product: CASSTRVGGQPQHF. V is TRBV19 and J is TRBJ1-5, with no clear D. Looked up from germline, CDR1 is LNHDA and CDR2 is SQIVND (reference sequence). Trimming removed 4 bases from V and 7 bases from J, with 14 bases in between. This CDR3 has 14 amino acids.

The chain is built from TRBV19 and TRBJ1-2; 12 bases fit TRBD1. The CDR3 length is 16 residues. V was clipped by 3 bases and J by 3 bases; unmatched bases: 5. From germline, CDR1 is LNHDA and CDR2 SQIVND (reference sequence). The CDR3 region has the DNA TGTGCCAGTAGTATTAGTGGGACAGGGGGCCACTATGGCTACACCTTC. Translated: CASSISGTGGHYGYTF.

CDR3 DNA sequence: TGTGCCAGCAGCGTAGGAGACTCGAACACTGAAGCTTTCTTT. It specifies CASSVGDSNTEAFF. V gene TRBV9 combines with J gene TRBJ1-1; D not resolved. The ends were cut back, 0 bases at V and 1 base at J, with 7 bases in the middle. The CDR3 contains 14 residues. Germline CDR1 reads SGDLS; CDR2 reads YYNGEE.

The rearrangement joins TRBV2 to TRBJ2-5; perhaps TRBD2 as D (5 bases). The V and J ends lost 5 bases and 5 bases respectively, with 6 bases between them. This CDR3 is built from 11 residues. Germline CDR1 reads SNHLY; CDR2 reads FYNNEI. The CDR3: CASSRGETQYF. Here the CDR3 DNA reads TGTGCCAGCAGTCGGGGTGAGACCCAGTACTTC.

The rearrangement links TRBV10-3 to TRBJ1-1, with 7 bases matching TRBD1. V gave up 5 bases and J gave up 5 bases; unmatched junction bases: 8. Germline lookup yields CDR1 ENHRY and CDR2 SYGVKD. The CDR3 is made up of 14 amino acids. CDR3 residues: CAISLRQGSTEAFF. For the CDR3, the DNA is TGTGCCATCAGTTTACGACAGGGTTCTACTGAAGCTTTCTTT.

The V and J genes are TRBV29-1 and TRBJ2-7; no firm D call. This CDR3 comprises 11 residues. Germline loops: CDR1 SQVTM, CDR2 ANQGSEA. Trimming stripped 7 bases from V and 1 base from J, with 8 bases between. The CDR3 loop is CSASRSYEQYF. CDR3 nucleotides: TGCAGCGCCTCGCGGTCCTACGAGCAGTACTTC.

The rearrangement uses TRBV5-4 and TRBJ2-7; 8 bases fit TRBD2. CDR1 and CDR2 from the germline V gene are SGHNT and YYREEE (reference sequence). The CDR3 length is 14 residues. V was clipped by 1 base and J by 4 bases; unmatched bases: 4. CDR3 in DNA: TGTGCCAGCAGCTTGTTCGGCGGGGGGTACGAGCAGTACTTC. Translation: CASSLFGGGYEQYF.

The chain has TRBV18 and TRBJ2-5; the match to TRBD2 covers 11 bases. CDR1 and CDR2 (germline): KGHSH, LQKENI. Trimming at V came to 1 base and at J to 5 bases, leaving 12 bases not matched to a gene. The CDR3 sequence is 18 residues long. This chain's CDR3 is CASSPLATSGGFGETQYF. CDR3 nucleotides: TGTGCCAGCTCACCACTCGCCACTAGCGGGGGTTTCGGGGAGACCCAGTACTTC.

This chain connects TRBV4-2 to TRBJ2-5; the D gene is possibly TRBD2 (5 bases). Germline values: CDR1 LGHNA, CDR2 YNFKEQ. The CDR3 sequence is 15 residues long. Between the trimmed V and J ends, which lost 1 base and 5 bases, there was a span of 14 bases. The CDR3: CASSQATRPAETQYF. The DNA for the CDR3 is TGTGCCAGCAGCCAAGCTACTAGGCCGGCGGAGACCCAGTACTTC.

The gene calls are TRBV4-3 and TRBJ2-3, with D maybe TRBD2 (5 bases). The germline gives CDR1 LGHNA, CDR2 YSLEER. Trimming took 4 bases from V and 6 from J, leaving 11 bases between them. The CDR3 consists of 13 residues. This chain's CDR3 is CASSLVGVDTQYF. The CDR3, as DNA: TGCGCCAGCAGCCTCGTCGGGGTTGATACGCAGTATTTT.

The chain has TRBV10-3 and TRBJ1-1; possible D gene TRBD1, 5 bases. The CDR3 extends over 11 amino acids. V was trimmed by 11 bases and J by 7 bases, leaving 14 bases between them. The germline CDR1 and CDR2 sequences are ENHRY and SYGVKD. CDR3 sequence: CAVGTGSEAFF. The CDR3 coding sequence is TGTGCCGTAGGGACCGGGAGTGAAGCTTTCTTT.